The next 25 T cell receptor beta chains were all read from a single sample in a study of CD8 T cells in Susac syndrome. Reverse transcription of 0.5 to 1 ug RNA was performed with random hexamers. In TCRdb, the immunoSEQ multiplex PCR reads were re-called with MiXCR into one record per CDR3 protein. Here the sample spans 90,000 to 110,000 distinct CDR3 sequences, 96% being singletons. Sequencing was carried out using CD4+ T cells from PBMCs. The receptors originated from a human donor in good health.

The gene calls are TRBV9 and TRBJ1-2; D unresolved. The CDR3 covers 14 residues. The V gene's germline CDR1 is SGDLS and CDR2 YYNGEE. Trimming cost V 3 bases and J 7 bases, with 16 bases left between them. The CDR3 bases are TGTGCCAGCAGCGGTGCGGCGTTGCTGGGTGGCTACACCTTC. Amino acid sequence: CASSGAALLGGYTF.

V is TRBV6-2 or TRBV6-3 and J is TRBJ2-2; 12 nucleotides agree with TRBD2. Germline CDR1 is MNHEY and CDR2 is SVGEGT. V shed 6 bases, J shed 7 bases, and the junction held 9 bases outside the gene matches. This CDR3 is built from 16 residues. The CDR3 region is CASSRTSGTRHGELFF. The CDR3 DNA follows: TGTGCCAGCAGCCGGACTAGCGGGACCCGACACGGGGAGCTGTTTTTT.

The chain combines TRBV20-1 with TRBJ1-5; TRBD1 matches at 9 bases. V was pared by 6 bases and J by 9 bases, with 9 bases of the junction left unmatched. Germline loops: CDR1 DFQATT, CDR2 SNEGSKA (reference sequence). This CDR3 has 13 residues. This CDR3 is CSARTGGEPPQHF. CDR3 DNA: TGCAGTGCCAGAACAGGGGGCGAGCCGCCCCAGCATTTT.

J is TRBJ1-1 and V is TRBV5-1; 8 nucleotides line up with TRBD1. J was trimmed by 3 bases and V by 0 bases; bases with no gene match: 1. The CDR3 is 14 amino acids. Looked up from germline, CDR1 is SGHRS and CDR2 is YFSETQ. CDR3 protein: CASSLDRGDTEAFF. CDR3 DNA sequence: TGCGCCAGCAGCTTGGACAGGGGGGACACTGAAGCTTTCTTT.

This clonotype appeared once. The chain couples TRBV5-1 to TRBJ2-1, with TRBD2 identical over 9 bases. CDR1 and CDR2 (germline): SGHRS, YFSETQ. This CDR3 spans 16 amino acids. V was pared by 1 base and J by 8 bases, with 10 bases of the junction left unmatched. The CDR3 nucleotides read TGCGCCAGCAGCTTGCCTAGCGGGAATATGAACGATGAGCAGTTCTTC. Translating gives CASSLPSGNMNDEQFF.

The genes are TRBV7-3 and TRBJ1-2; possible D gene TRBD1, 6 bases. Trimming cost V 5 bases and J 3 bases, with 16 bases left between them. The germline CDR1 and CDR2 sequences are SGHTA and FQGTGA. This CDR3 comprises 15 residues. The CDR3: CASSPRGGEDYGYTF. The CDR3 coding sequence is TGTGCCAGCAGCCCGAGGGGGGGTGAAGACTATGGCTACACCTTC.

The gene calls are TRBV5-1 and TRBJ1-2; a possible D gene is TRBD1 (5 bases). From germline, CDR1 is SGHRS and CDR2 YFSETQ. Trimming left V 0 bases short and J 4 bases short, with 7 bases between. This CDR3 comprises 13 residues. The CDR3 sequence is CASSLETVYGYTF. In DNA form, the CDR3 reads TGCGCCAGCAGCTTGGAGACAGTCTATGGCTACACCTTC.

The CDR3 coding sequence is TGTGCCAGCAGTGCCTCTGGGACAGGGGTGAGCGGGAGGTTCTACAATGAGCAGTTCTTC. It translates to CASSASGTGVSGRFYNEQFF. V usage is TRBV27 and J usage is TRBJ2-1; D possibly corresponds to TRBD1 (10 bases). The V and J ends lost 5 bases and 3 bases respectively, with 29 bases between them. Germline V gene sequence: CDR1 MNHEY, CDR2 SMNVEV (reference sequence). This CDR3 contains 20 residues.

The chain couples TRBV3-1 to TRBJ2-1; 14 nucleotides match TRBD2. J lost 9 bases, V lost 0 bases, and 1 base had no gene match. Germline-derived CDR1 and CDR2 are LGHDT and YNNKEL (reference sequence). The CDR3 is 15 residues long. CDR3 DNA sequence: TGTGCCAGCAGCCAAGACGGGACTAGCGGGAGTGAGCAGTTCTTC. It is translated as CASSQDGTSGSEQFF.

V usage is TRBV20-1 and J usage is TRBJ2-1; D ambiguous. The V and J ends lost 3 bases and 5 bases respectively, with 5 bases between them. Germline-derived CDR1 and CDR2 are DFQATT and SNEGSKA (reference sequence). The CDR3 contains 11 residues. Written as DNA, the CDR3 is TGCAGTGCTAGTAGGGACAATGAGCAGTTCTTC. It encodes CSASRDNEQFF.

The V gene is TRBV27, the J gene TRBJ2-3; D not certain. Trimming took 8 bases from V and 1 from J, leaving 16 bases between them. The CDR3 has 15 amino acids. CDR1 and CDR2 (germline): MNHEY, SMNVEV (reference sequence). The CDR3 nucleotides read TGTGCCAGCGGGCTTCTAAGCGTCGGCACAGATACGCAGTATTTT. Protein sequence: CASGLLSVGTDTQYF.

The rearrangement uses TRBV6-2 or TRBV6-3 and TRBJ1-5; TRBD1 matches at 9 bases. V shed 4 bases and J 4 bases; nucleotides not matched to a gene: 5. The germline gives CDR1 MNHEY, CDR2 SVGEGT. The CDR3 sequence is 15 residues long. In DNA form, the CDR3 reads TGTGCCAGCAGTTCCTGGGACAGGGTAAATCAGCCCCAGCATTTT. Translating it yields CASSSWDRVNQPQHF.

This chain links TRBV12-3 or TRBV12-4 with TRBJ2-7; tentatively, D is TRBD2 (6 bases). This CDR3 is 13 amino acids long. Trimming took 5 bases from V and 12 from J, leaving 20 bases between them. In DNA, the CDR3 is TGTGCCAGCAGTCCGCTAGCGCGCCGAAGGGCGTACTTC. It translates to CASSPLARRRAYF.

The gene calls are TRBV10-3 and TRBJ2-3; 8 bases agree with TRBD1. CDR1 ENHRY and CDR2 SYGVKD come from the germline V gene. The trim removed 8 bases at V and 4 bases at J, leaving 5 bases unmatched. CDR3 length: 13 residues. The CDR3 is CAIGQGAADTQYF. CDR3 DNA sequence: TGTGCCATCGGACAGGGAGCGGCAGATACGCAGTATTTT.

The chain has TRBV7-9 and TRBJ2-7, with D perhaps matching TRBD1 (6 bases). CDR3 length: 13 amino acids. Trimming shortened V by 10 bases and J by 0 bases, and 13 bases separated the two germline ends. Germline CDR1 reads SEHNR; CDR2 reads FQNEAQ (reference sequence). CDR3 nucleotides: TGTGCCACCCGGGACATGAGCTCCTACGAGCAGTACTTC. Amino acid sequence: CATRDMSSYEQYF.

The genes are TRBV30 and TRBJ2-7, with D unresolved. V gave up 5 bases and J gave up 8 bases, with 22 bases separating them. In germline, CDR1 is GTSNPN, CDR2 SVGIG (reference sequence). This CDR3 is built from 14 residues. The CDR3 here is CAWALGSSTRKQYF. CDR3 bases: TGTGCCTGGGCCCTCGGGTCCAGCACCCGGAAGCAGTACTTC.

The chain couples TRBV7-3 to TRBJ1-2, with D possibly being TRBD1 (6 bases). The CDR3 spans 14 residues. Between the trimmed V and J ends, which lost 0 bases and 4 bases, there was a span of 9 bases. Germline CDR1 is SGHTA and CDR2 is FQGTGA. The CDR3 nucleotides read TGTGCCAGCAGCTTAACCCGGACAGCCTATGGCTACACCTTC. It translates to CASSLTRTAYGYTF.

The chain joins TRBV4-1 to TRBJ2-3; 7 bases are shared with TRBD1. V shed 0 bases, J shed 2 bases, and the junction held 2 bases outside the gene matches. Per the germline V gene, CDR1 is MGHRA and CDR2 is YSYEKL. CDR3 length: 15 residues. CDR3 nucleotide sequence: TGCGCCAGCAGCCAAGATAGGGGGCCCACAGATACGCAGTATTTT. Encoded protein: CASSQDRGPTDTQYF.

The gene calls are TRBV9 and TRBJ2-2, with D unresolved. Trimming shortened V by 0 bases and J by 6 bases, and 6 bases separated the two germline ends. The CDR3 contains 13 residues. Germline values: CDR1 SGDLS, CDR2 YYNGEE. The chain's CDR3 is CASSVAVAGELFF. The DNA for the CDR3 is TGTGCCAGCAGCGTAGCGGTTGCCGGGGAGCTGTTTTTT.

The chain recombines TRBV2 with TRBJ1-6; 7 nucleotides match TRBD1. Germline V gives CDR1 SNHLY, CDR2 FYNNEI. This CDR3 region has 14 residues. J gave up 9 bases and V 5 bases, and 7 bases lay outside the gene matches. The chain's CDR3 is CASSSDRMGSPLHF. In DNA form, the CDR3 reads TGTGCCAGCAGTTCGGACAGGATGGGTTCACCCCTCCACTTT. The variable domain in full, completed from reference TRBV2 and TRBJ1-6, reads EPEVTQTPSHQVTQMGQEVILRCVPISNHLYFYWYRQILGQKVEFLVSFYNNEISEKSEIFDDQFSVERPDGSNFTLKIRSTKLEDSAMYFCASSSDRMGSPLHFGNGTRLTVT.

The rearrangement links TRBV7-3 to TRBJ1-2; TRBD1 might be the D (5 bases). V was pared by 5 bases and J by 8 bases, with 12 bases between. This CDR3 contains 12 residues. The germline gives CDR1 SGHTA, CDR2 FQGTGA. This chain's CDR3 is CASSGDSEGYTF. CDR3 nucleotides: TGTGCCAGCAGCGGGGACTCTGAGGGCTACACCTTC. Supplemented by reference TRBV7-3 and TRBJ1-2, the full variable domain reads GAGVSQTPSNKVTEKGKYVELRCDPISGHTALYWYRQSLGQGPEFLIYFQGTGAADDSGLPNDRFFAVRPEGSVSTLKIQRTERGDSAVYLCASSGDSEGYTFGSGTRLTVV.

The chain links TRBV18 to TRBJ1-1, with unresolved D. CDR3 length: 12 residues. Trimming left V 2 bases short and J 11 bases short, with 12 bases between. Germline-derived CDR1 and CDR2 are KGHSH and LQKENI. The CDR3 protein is CASSPRTDEAFF. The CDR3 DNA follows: TGTGCCAGCTCACCAAGGACGGATGAGGCTTTCTTT.

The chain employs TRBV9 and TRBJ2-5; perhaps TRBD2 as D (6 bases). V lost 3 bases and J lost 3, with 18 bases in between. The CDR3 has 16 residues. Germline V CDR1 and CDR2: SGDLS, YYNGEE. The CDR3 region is CASSATEGVQEETQYF. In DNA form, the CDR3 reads TGTGCCAGCAGCGCCACGGAGGGAGTCCAGGAAGAGACCCAGTACTTC. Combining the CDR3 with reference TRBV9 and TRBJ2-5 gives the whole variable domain DSGVTQTPKHLITATGQRVTLRCSPRSGDLSVYWYQQSLDQGLQFLIQYYNGEERAKGNILERFSAQQFPDLHSELNLSSLELGDSALYFCASSATEGVQEETQYFGPGTRLLVL.

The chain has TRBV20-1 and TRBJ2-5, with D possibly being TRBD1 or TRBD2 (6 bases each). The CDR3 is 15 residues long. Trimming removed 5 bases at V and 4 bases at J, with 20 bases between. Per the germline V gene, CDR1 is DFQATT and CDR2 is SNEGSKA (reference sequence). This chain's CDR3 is CSAHKGPGGGETQYF. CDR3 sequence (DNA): TGCAGTGCTCATAAAGGGCCAGGAGGGGGAGAGACCCAGTACTTC.

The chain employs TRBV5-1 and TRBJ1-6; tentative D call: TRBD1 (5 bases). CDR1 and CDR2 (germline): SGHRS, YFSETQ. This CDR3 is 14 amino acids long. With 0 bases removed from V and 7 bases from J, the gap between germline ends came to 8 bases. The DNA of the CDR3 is TGCGCCAGCAGCTTGGGACAGACAAATTCACCCCTCCACTTT. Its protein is CASSLGQTNSPLHF. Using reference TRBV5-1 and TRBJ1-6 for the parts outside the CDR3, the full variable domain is KAGVTQTPRYLIKTRGQQVTLSCSPISGHRSVSWYQQTPGQGLQFLFEYFSETQRNKGNFPGRFSGRQFSNSRSEMNVSTLELGDSALYLCASSLGQTNSPLHFGNGTRLTVT.